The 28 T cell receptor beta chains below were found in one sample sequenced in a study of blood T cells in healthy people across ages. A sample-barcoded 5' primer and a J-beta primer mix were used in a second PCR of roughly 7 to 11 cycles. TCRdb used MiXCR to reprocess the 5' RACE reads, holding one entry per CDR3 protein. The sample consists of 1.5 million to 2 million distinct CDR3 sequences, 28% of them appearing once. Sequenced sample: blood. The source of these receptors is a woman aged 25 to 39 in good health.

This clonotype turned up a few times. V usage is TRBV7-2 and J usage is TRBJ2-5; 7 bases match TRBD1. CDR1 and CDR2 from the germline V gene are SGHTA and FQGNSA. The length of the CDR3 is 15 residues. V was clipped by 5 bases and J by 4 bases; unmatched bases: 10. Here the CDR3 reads CASSLYTPGGETQYF. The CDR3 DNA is TGTGCCAGCAGCCTTTACACTCCAGGGGGAGAGACCCAGTACTTC.

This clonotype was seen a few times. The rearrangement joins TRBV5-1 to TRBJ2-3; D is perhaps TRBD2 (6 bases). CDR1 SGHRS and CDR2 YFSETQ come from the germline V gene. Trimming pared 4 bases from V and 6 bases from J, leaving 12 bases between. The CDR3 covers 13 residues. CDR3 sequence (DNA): TGCGCCAGCAGCCCAGGGACTTTGGATACGCAGTATTTT. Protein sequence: CASSPGTLDTQYF.

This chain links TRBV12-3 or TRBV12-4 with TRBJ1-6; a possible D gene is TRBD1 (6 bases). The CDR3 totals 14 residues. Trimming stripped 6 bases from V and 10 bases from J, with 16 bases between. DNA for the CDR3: TGTGCCAGCAGCTCCGGGACATCCAGCTCACCCCTCCACTTT. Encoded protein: CASSSGTSSSPLHF.

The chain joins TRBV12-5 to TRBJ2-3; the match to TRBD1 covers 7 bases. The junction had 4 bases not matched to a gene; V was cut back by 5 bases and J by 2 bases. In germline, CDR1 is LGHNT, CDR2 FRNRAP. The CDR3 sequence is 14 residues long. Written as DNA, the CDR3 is TGTGCTAGTGGTCCAACAGGGGACACAGATACGCAGTATTTT. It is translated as CASGPTGDTDTQYF.

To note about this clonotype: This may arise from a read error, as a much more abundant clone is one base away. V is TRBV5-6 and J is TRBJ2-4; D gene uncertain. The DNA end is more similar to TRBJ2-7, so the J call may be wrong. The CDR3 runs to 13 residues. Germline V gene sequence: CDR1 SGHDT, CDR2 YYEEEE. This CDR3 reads CACSLWAAYEQYF. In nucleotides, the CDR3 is TGTGCCTGCAGCTTGTGGGCAGCCTACGAGCAGTACTTC.

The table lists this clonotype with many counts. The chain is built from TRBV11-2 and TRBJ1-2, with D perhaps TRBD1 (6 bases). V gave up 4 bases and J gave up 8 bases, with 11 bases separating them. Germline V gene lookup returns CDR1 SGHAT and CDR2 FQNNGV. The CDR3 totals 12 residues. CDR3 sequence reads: CASSSSGGGYTF. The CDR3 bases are TGTGCCAGCAGCTCCTCGGGGGGCGGCTACACCTTC.

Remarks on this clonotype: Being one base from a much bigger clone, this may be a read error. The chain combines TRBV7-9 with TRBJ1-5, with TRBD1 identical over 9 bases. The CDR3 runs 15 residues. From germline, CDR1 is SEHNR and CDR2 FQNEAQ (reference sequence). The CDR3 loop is CASGLGTGNNQPQHF. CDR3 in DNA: TGTGCCAGCGGCTTAGGGACAGGGAACAATCAGCCCCAGCATTTT.

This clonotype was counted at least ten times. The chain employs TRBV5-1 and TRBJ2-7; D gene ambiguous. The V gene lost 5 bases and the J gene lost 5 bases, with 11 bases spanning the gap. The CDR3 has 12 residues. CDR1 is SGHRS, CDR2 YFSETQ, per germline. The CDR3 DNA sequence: TGCGCCAGCAGTTTTGGGGTCGACGAGCAGTACTTC. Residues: CASSFGVDEQYF.

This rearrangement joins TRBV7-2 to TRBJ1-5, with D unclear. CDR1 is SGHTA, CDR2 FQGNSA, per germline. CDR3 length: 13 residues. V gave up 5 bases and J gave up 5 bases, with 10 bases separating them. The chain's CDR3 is CASSPQSYQPQHF. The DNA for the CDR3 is TGTGCCAGCAGCCCCCAGTCGTATCAGCCCCAGCATTTT.

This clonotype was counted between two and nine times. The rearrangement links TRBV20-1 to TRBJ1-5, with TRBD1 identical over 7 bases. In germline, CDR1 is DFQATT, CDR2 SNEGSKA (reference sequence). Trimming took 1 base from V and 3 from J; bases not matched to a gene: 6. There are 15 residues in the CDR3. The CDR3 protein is CSARVAGGLNQPQHF. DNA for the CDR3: TGCAGTGCTAGAGTGGCAGGGGGACTCAATCAGCCCCAGCATTTT.

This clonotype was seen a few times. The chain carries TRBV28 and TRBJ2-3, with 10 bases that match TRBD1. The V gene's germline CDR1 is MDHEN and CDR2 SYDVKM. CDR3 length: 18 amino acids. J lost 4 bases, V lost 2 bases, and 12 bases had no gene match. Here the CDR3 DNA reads TGTGCCAGCAGTTTAGCGGGGACAGGGGCGAGGGGCCCAGATACGCAGTATTTT. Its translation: CASSLAGTGARGPDTQYF.

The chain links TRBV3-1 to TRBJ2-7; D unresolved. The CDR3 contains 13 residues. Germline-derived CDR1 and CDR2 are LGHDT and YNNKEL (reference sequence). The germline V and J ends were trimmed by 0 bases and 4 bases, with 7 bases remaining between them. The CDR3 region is CASSQDSVYEQYF. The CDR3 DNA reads TGTGCCAGCAGCCAAGATTCGGTATACGAGCAGTACTTC.

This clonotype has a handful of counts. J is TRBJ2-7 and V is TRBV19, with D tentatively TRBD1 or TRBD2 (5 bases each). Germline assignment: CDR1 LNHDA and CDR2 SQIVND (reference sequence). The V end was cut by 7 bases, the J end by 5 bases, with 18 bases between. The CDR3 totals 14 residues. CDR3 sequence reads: CASMGWDAPDEQYF. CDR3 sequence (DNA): TGTGCCAGTATGGGGTGGGACGCACCGGACGAGCAGTACTTC.

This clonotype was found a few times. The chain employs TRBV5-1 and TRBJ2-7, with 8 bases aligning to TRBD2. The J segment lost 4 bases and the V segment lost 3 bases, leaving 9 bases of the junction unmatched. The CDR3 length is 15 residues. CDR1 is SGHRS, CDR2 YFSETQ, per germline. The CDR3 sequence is CASSSGTRLSYEQYF. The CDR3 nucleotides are TGCGCCAGCAGCTCAGGGACTAGACTATCTTACGAGCAGTACTTC.

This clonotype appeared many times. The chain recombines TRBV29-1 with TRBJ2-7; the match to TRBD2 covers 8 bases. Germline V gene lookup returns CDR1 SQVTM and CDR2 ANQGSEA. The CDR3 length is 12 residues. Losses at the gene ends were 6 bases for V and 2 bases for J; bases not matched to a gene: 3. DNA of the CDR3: TGCAGCGTCCGACTAGCGCCCTACGAGCAGTACTTC. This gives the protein CSVRLAPYEQYF.

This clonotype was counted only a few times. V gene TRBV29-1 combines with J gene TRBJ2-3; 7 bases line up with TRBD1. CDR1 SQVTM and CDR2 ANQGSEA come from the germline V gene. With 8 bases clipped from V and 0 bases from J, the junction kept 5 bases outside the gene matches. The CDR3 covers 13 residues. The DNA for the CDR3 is TGCAGCTCAACAGGGGAGAGCACAGATACGCAGTATTTT. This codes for CSSTGESTDTQYF.

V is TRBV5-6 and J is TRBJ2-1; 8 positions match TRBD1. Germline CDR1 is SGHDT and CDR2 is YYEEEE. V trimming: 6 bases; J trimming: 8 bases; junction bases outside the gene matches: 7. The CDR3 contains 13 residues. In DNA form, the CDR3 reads TGTGCCAGCATGCCGACAGGGGCGGATGAGCAGTTCTTC. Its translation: CASMPTGADEQFF.

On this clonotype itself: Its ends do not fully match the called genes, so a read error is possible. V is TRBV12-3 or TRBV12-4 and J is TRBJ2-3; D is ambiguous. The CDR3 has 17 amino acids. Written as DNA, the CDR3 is TGTGCCAGCAGTTCCCCAGGCAGATGGTTTAGCACAGATACGGAGTATTTT. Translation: CASSSPGRWFSTDTEYF.

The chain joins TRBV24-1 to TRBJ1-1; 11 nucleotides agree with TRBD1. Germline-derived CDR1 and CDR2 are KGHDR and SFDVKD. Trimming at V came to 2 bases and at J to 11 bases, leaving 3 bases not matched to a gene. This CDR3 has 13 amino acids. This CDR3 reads CATSDSDRGHAFF. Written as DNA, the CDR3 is TGTGCCACCAGTGATTCGGACAGGGGGCATGCTTTCTTT.

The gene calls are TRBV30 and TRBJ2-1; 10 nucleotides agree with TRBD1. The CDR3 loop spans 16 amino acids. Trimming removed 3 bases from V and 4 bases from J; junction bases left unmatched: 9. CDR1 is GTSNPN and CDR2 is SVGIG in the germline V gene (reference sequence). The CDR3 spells CAWRPPRQGAYNEQFF. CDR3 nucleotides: TGTGCCTGGAGGCCACCGCGACAGGGGGCGTACAATGAGCAGTTCTTC.

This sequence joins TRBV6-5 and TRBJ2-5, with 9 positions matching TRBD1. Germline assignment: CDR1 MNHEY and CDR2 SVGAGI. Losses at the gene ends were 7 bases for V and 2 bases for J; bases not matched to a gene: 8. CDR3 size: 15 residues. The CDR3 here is CASNRQGGVQETQYF. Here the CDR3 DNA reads TGTGCCAGCAATCGACAGGGGGGGGTACAAGAGACCCAGTACTTC.

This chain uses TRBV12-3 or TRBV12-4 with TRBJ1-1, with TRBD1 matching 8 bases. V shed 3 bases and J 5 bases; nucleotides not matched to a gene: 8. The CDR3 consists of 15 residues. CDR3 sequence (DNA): TGTGCCAGCAGTTTCCCAGGCAGGGGGCGAACTGAAGCTTTCTTT. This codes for CASSFPGRGRTEAFF.

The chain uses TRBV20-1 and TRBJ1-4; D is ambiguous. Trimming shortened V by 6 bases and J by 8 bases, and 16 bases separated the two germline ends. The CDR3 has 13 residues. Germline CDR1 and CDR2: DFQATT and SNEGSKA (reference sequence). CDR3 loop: CSAPDISREKLFF. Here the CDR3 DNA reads TGCAGTGCACCCGACATCTCTCGGGAAAAACTGTTTTTT.

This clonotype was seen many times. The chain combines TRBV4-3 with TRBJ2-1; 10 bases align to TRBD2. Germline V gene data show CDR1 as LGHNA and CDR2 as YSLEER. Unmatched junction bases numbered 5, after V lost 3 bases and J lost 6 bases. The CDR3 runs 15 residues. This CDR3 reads CASSQQREGGNEQFF. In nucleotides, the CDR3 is TGCGCCAGCAGCCAGCAGCGGGAGGGGGGCAATGAGCAGTTCTTC.

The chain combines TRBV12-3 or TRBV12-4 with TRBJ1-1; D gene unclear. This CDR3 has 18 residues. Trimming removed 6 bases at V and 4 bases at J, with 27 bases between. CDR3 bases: TGTGCCAGCAGAGGATCGGATCCGAAACCCCATTGGGGCACTGAAGCTTTCTTT. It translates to CASRGSDPKPHWGTEAFF.

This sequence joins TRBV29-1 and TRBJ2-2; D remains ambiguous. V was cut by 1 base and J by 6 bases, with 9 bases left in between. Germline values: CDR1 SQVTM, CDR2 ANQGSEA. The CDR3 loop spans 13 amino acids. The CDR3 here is CSVEVDKPGELFF. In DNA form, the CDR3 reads TGCAGCGTTGAAGTAGACAAACCCGGGGAGCTGTTTTTT.

In DNA, the CDR3 is TGTGCCAGCAGCCCAGGGGTACTAGCGGGGGATACCTACGAGCAGTACTTC. Protein sequence: CASSPGVLAGDTYEQYF. The V gene is TRBV12-3 or TRBV12-4, the J gene TRBJ2-7, with 11 bases identical to TRBD2. The junction had 12 bases not matched to a gene; V was cut back by 6 bases and J by 2 bases. The CDR3 extends over 17 amino acids.

The CDR3 spells CASSSGTGAETQYF. Here the CDR3 DNA reads TGTGCCAGCAGCTCCGGGACAGGGGCGGAGACCCAGTACTTC. The chain uses TRBV2 and TRBJ2-7; 10 bases agree with TRBD1. The assigned J gene may be wrong: the sequence end matches TRBJ2-5 better. Looked up from germline, CDR1 is SNHLY and CDR2 is FYNNEI. The CDR3 is made up of 14 amino acids.